Listed here is a single T cell receptor (beta chain). The sample belongs to a study of cytomegalovirus exposure and HLA in healthy donors. The PCR ran on 60 Vbeta and 13 Jbeta primers. Sequencing used immunoSEQ multiplex PCR; TCRdb keeps in-frame clones, though not all of them. The table includes 60,000 to 80,000 clones, around 73% detected once. V was pared by 8 bases and J by 6 bases, with 14 bases between. The germline V gene has CDR1 LNHDA and CDR2 SQIVND (reference sequence). The CDR3 spans 13 residues. At sampling all donors were nominally healthy, likely with unrecorded immune exposures. The V and J genes are TRBV19 and TRBJ1-5, with D perhaps matching TRBD1 (6 bases). This clonotype originated in a girl between 10 and 17 years old in good health and CMV-seropositive. The specimen was PBMCs. In nucleotides, the CDR3 is TGTGCCAGTGGCTTGAGGGGGACTCAGCCCCAGCATTTT. Protein: CASGLRGTQPQHF.